Sequencing of this T cell receptor (beta chain) was carried out in a study of T-cell reconstitution after alpha-beta-depleted transplantation in children. Study-wide points: After one year, T-cell counts and TCRbeta diversity mostly came from new T cells. About two months after transplant, alpha-beta T cells reportedly came from several hundred expanded graft clones.

About this clonotype: Its antigen is still unknown.

Unique molecular identifiers were used in preparing the TCRbeta library. One entry per CDR3 protein, called by TCRdb with MiXCR from the PCR reads. The repertoire holds some 840,000 distinct CDR3 sequences, with 15% to 20% as singletons. The TCR was taken from a male patient between 10 and 17 years old who had a stem cell transplant for acute lymphoblastic leukemia, so the T cells may come from the graft donor. The starting material was PBMCs, mostly from graft donor cells, obtained 360 days after TCRalphabeta/CD19-depleted stem cell transplant.

Here the CDR3 DNA reads TGTGCCAGCAGCGCATTTGCGGGGCCCCTCTACGAGCAGTACTTC. Translating gives CASSAFAGPLYEQYF. The J gene is TRBJ2-7, the V gene TRBV9, with D possibly matching TRBD2 (6 bases). The germline gives CDR1 SGDLS, CDR2 YYNGEE. V shed 3 bases and J shed 3 bases, with 16 bases lying between them. CDR3 length: 15 amino acids.